This TCR beta chain was found in a study of long-term antiretroviral therapy in people with HIV. CDR3 length equals 14 residues. Germline V gene lookup returns CDR1 SGDLS and CDR2 YYNGEE. Trimming removed 3 bases at V and 4 bases at J, with 12 bases between. Version v3.0 of the immunoSEQ assay was performed at survey level. Sequencing used immunoSEQ multiplex PCR; TCRdb keeps in-frame clones, though not all of them. In the table there are 16,000 or so clones, around four fifths of which are singletons. The specimen was unsorted PBMCs, collected 2.1 years after starting antiretroviral therapy. The receptor's source is a man aged 40-49 years with HIV. The V call is TRBV9, the J call TRBJ2-3, with D maybe TRBD2 (5 bases). CDR3 DNA sequence: TGTGCCAGCAGCGCCGGACTCCCCCCAGATACGCAGTATTTT. It encodes CASSAGLPPDTQYF.